What follows are 19 T cell receptor beta chains derived from one specimen sequenced in a study of shared clonotypes between healthy human individuals. The protocol was immunoSEQ multiplex PCR, while the TCRdb copy is restricted to in-frame clones and leaves out a portion. The table shows millions of clones, with 85% to 95% occurring only once. Sequencing used naive CD4+ T cells sorted from blood. The subset denotes: CD45RA+ positively selected. The receptor source for this set is a man between 18 and 35 years old in good health.

The chain couples TRBV7-2 to TRBJ1-2; TRBD1 agrees at 10 bases. The V and J ends lost 5 bases and 4 bases, in that order; junction bases with no gene match: 10. CDR1 is SGHTA and CDR2 is FQGNSA in the germline V gene. The CDR3 spans 16 residues. The CDR3 bases are TGTGCCAGCAGCCTAGACAGGGGGCAGGATGCCTATGGCTACACCTTC. It encodes CASSLDRGQDAYGYTF.

The chain combines TRBV7-2 with TRBJ2-1; TRBD1 aligns across 8 bases. This CDR3 region has 15 residues. V lost 5 bases to trimming and J lost 8 bases; unmatched junction nucleotides: 11. Germline CDR1 reads SGHTA; CDR2 reads FQGNSA. The CDR3 DNA follows: TGTGCCAGCAGCCTAGGACAGGGTGTTGTTTATGAGCAGTTCTTC. This gives the protein CASSLGQGVVYEQFF.

This sequence joins TRBV10-2 and TRBJ2-1, with D possibly matching TRBD2 (6 bases). The CDR3 is 14 residues long. Germline V gene data show CDR1 as WSHSY and CDR2 as SAAADI. The V and J ends lost 5 bases and 2 bases respectively, with 10 bases between them. The CDR3 bases are TGCGCCAGCAGTAGGGTAGCGGCCTACAATGAGCAGTTCTTC. Its translation is CASSRVAAYNEQFF.

This chain uses TRBV6-6 with TRBJ2-1, with 14 positions matching TRBD2. The J segment lost 3 bases and the V segment lost 7 bases, leaving 5 bases of the junction unmatched. Germline-derived CDR1 and CDR2 are MNHNY and SVGAGI (reference sequence). This CDR3 is 16 amino acids long. The CDR3: CASKTSGRAGYNEQFF. The DNA for the CDR3 is TGTGCCAGCAAGACTAGCGGGAGGGCCGGCTACAATGAGCAGTTCTTC.

The chain joins TRBV5-1 to TRBJ2-3; unclear D gene. The CDR3 consists of 15 residues. CDR1 is SGHRS, CDR2 YFSETQ, per germline. Trimming shortened V by 0 bases and J by 8 bases, and 16 bases separated the two germline ends. The CDR3 is CASSLDPPPASTQYF. CDR3 nucleotide sequence: TGCGCCAGCAGCTTGGATCCTCCCCCGGCTTCTACGCAGTATTTT.

The J gene is TRBJ2-7, the V gene TRBV18; D call uncertain. Trimming stripped 4 bases from V and 2 bases from J, with 9 bases between. CDR1 KGHSH and CDR2 LQKENI come from the germline V gene. The CDR3 consists of 13 residues. In nucleotides, the CDR3 is TGTGCCAGCTCACTCCAGGCCCCCTACGAGCAGTACTTC. It encodes CASSLQAPYEQYF.

This chain uses TRBV11-3 with TRBJ2-2, with D unclear. The CDR3 consists of 14 residues. The V end lost 5 bases, the J end lost 0 bases, and 7 bases lay between the germline ends. Germline values: CDR1 SGHNT, CDR2 YENEEA. CDR3 in DNA: TGTGCCAGCAGCCCCCTCGCGAACACCGGGGAGCTGTTTTTT. It codes for CASSPLANTGELFF.

This clone was seen a single time. The rearrangement links TRBV15 to TRBJ2-2, with D maybe TRBD1 (6 bases). The V end was cut by 8 bases, the J end by 3 bases, with 19 bases between. CDR1 and CDR2 from the germline V gene are LNHNV and YYDKDF (reference sequence). The CDR3 is made up of 16 amino acids. CDR3 nucleotide sequence: TGTGCCACCGCGTTACAGGGACGGGGATACACCGGGGAGCTGTTTTTT. It is translated as CATALQGRGYTGELFF.

The gene calls are TRBV11-2 and TRBJ1-6; 12 positions agree with TRBD1. From germline, CDR1 is SGHAT and CDR2 FQNNGV. Trimming took 5 bases from V and 1 from J; bases not matched to a gene: 6. The CDR3 totals 18 residues. CDR3 nucleotides: TGTGCCAGCAGCCCGGGACAGGGGGCTTGGTCCTATAATTCACCCCTCCACTTT. Translated: CASSPGQGAWSYNSPLHF.

Turning to this clone: Other DNA sequences in the sample encode the same CDR3. The chain has TRBV18 and TRBJ1-5; D is possibly TRBD1 (6 bases). Germline V gives CDR1 KGHSH, CDR2 LQKENI. The V end lost 5 bases, the J end lost 4 bases, and 9 bases lay between the germline ends. The CDR3 loop spans 13 amino acids. CDR3 protein: CASSADRNQPQHF. DNA for the CDR3: TGTGCCAGCTCAGCGGACAGAAATCAGCCCCAGCATTTT. The variable domain in full, with the rest retrieved from reference TRBV18 and TRBJ1-5, is NAGVMQNPRHLVRRRGQEARLRCSPMKGHSHVYWYRQLPEEGLKFMVYLQKENIIDESGMPKERFSAEFPKEGPSILRIQQVVRGDSAAYFCASSADRNQPQHFGDGTRLSIL.

As regards this clone: The same CDR3 can be traced to other DNA sequences in this sample. The chain combines TRBV7-2 with TRBJ1-1; D not resolved. This CDR3 spans 13 amino acids. Germline assignment: CDR1 SGHTA and CDR2 FQGNSA. V lost 6 bases and J 1 base, leaving 9 bases between the germline ends. The CDR3 coding sequence is TGTGCCAGCAGTTTTTCAGGGAACACTGAAGCTTTCTTT. Translated, it gives CASSFSGNTEAFF.

The rearrangement joins TRBV10-3 to TRBJ2-4; no reliable D call. This CDR3 has 14 residues. The germline V gene encodes CDR1 ENHRY and CDR2 SYGVKD. The V end lost 3 bases, the J end lost 0 bases, and 6 bases lay between the germline ends. The CDR3 is CAISDHPAKNIQYF. CDR3 in DNA: TGTGCCATCAGTGATCACCCAGCCAAAAACATTCAGTACTTC.

This rearrangement joins TRBV19 to TRBJ2-6; TRBD2 agrees at 9 bases. Germline-derived CDR1 and CDR2 are LNHDA and SQIVND (reference sequence). The J segment lost 4 bases and the V segment lost 5 bases, leaving 6 bases of the junction unmatched. CDR3 length equals 16 residues. The CDR3 protein is CASSLGLAYGANVLTF. CDR3 bases: TGTGCCAGTAGTTTGGGACTAGCTTACGGGGCCAACGTCCTGACTTTC.

The chain couples TRBV6-5 to TRBJ1-2; tentative D call: TRBD1 (6 bases). The V end lost 7 bases, the J end lost 0 bases, and 9 bases lay between the germline ends. The CDR3 is 13 amino acids. Per the germline V gene, CDR1 is MNHEY and CDR2 is SVGAGI. This chain's CDR3 is CASTRDTNYGYTF. The CDR3 DNA reads TGTGCCAGCACCCGGGACACTAACTATGGCTACACCTTC.

This chain connects TRBV7-9 to TRBJ2-5, with D unclear. The CDR3 length is 13 residues. Deletions cut 0 bases from V and 3 bases from J, with 5 bases between. Germline V lookup: CDR1 SEHNR, CDR2 FQNEAQ (reference sequence). The CDR3 loop is CASSLAIKETQYF. The CDR3 DNA is TGTGCCAGCAGCTTAGCGATCAAAGAGACCCAGTACTTC.

Note on this clone: Other DNA sequences from this sample encode an identical CDR3 as well. J is TRBJ2-2 and V is TRBV9; D not resolved. V was cut by 0 bases and J by 0 bases, with 9 bases left in between. This CDR3 has 16 amino acids. Germline CDR1 SGDLS, CDR2 YYNGEE. CDR3 nucleotide sequence: TGTGCCAGCAGCGTAGGGGCCGGCCCGAACACCGGGGAGCTGTTTTTT. Protein: CASSVGAGPNTGELFF.

V usage is TRBV27 and J usage is TRBJ1-5; 10 positions match TRBD1. Germline lookup yields CDR1 MNHEY and CDR2 SMNVEV (reference sequence). V shed 3 bases, J shed 11 bases, and the junction held 16 bases outside the gene matches. This CDR3 is 17 amino acids long. CDR3 in amino acids: CASSLRPRDRGKMTQHF. The CDR3 DNA follows: TGTGCCAGCAGTTTGCGCCCCCGGGACAGGGGAAAAATGACCCAGCATTTT.

The chain couples TRBV5-1 to TRBJ2-2; no definite D call. V lost 6 bases to trimming and J lost 5 bases, with 11 bases between them. This CDR3 has 13 amino acids. Looked up from germline, CDR1 is SGHRS and CDR2 is YFSETQ. This CDR3 is CASTPPRTGELFF. The CDR3 DNA sequence: TGCGCCAGCACACCCCCGCGGACCGGGGAGCTGTTTTTT.

Worth noting for this clone: The sample carries other DNA sequences with the same CDR3. The genes are TRBV29-1 and TRBJ2-7; D remains unclear. Per the germline V gene, CDR1 is SQVTM and CDR2 is ANQGSEA. The length of the CDR3 is 10 residues. Trimming pared 7 bases from V and 6 bases from J, leaving 10 bases between. The CDR3 sequence is CSAWESEQYF. The CDR3 coding sequence is TGCAGCGCGTGGGAAAGCGAGCAGTACTTC.